These T cell receptor beta chains were read from a single sample in a study of PD-1 blockade in classical Hodgkin lymphoma. Clones were read by immunoSEQ multiplex PCR, and TCRdb kept only the in-frame ones, dropping some. The sample holds about 35,000 clones, around 89% seen once. The sequenced material came from CD4+ T cells from blood. The source is a human donor with classical Hodgkin lymphoma. The CDR3 runs from the conserved cysteine through the conserved F or W. Only some rows state a clone size, as once, few, many or a class for expanded clones.

size: -
V: TRBV7-7
CDR3: CASSKQGAGELFF

size: -
V: TRBV6-6
CDR3: CASSYPLTGNQETQYF

size: -
V: TRBV7-2
CDR3: CASSSMGTGPYNEQFF

size: -
V: TRBV28
CDR3: CASTGLQGSRLAFF

size: -
V: TRBV30
CDR3: CAWSYGTAYGYTF

size: -
V: TRBV1
CDR3: CTSSQDPPLAGSGADTQYF

size: -
V: TRBV5-1
CDR3: CASSSGNTYEQYF

size: -
V: TRBV4-3
CDR3: CASSHAEDYYASTDTQYF

size: -
V: TRBV6-9
CDR3: CARGPHYEQYF

size: -
V: TRBV6-6
CDR3: CASKTTGGPETQYF

size: -
V: TRBV7-9
CDR3: CASSPTGLAGSYEQYF

size: -
V: TRBV6-4
CDR3: CASRRGANEKLFF

size: -
V: TRBV5-1
CDR3: CASSLVAGRNEKLFF

size: -
V: TRBV15
CDR3: CATSKETDYGYTF

size: few
V: TRBV14
CDR3: CASSLGLRYEQYF

size: -
V: TRBV6-1
CDR3: CASRRSGYTF

size: -
V: TRBV5-4
CDR3: CASSPSSYTEAFF

size: -
V: TRBV9
CDR3: CAGEGRATEAFF

size: -
V: TRBV5-4
CDR3: CASRLKGANVLTF

size: -
V: TRBV4-1
CDR3: CASSQRASKSDEQYF

size: once
V: TRBV5-6
CDR3: CASSRRPGTSNTGELFF

size: -
V: TRBV10-3
CDR3: CAIKNNFGGWASGANVLTF

size: -
V: TRBV19
CDR3: CASSTRQGGNTEAFF

size: few
V: TRBV7-9
CDR3: CAGYRGKSNQPQHF

size: -
V: TRBV27
CDR3: CASSSPGDRRGNYGYTF

size: -
V: TRBV9
CDR3: CASSPGPKGGEKLFF

size: -
V: TRBV9
CDR3: CASSPGEETQYF

size: -
V: TRBV6-5
CDR3: CASSDPDRVYGYTF

size: -
V: TRBV9
CDR3: CASSVSSGGAPDTQYF